This is a list of T cell receptor beta chains from one sample in a study of blood T cell repertoires in COVID-19. Assay: immunoSEQ multiplex PCR; the TCRdb copy retains only in-frame clones and omits some. The table records 20,000 to 25,000 clones, around 80% of them present only once. Sequencing used peripheral blood. These receptors were obtained from a man in his fifties or sixties with active COVID-19. Both conserved end residues are part of each CDR3. D genes are given only for firm matches. A clone size is listed for some rows: how often the clone was seen (once, few, many), or a class if it is expanded.

j_call: TRBJ2-7; cdr3_length: 15; clone_size: .; v_call: TRBV19; d_call: TRBD1; cdr3_nt: TGTGCCAGTAGTATAGGGGGACAGACCGACTACGAGCAGTACTTC; cdr3_aa: CASSIGGQTDYEQYF
j_call: TRBJ2-5; cdr3_length: 16; clone_size: once; v_call: TRBV18; d_call: TRBD1; cdr3_nt: TGTGCCAGCTCACCTAGGACAGGTGTGGCTCAAGAGACCCAGTACTTC; cdr3_aa: CASSPRTGVAQETQYF
j_call: TRBJ1-1; cdr3_length: 13; clone_size: .; v_call: TRBV6-6; d_call: .; cdr3_nt: TGTGCCAGCAGCCAGGCACAACGCACTGAAGCTTTCTTT; cdr3_aa: CASSQAQRTEAFF
j_call: TRBJ1-2; cdr3_length: 14; clone_size: .; v_call: TRBV7-2; d_call: TRBD1; cdr3_nt: TGTGCCAGCAGCTCTCCAGGGGGTGGGTATGGCTACACCTTC; cdr3_aa: CASSSPGGGYGYTF
j_call: TRBJ1-5; cdr3_length: 12; clone_size: .; v_call: TRBV6-5; d_call: .; cdr3_nt: TGTGCCAGCAGGGAGGGGAATCAGCCCCAGCATTTT; cdr3_aa: CASREGNQPQHF
j_call: TRBJ1-6; cdr3_length: 13; clone_size: .; v_call: TRBV20-1; d_call: .; cdr3_nt: TGCAGTGCTAGTGGGGCAGGTAGTCGGTCCCTCCACTTT; cdr3_aa: CSASGAGSRSLHF
j_call: TRBJ1-5; cdr3_length: 12; clone_size: once; v_call: TRBV28; d_call: .; cdr3_nt: TGTGCCAGCACCAGGGAAGATCAGCCCCAGCATTTT; cdr3_aa: CASTREDQPQHF
j_call: TRBJ1-1; cdr3_length: 14; clone_size: .; v_call: TRBV3-1/TRBV3-2; d_call: .; cdr3_nt: TGTGCCAGCAGCCAAGTTTGGGGGGACACTGAAGCTTTCTTT; cdr3_aa: CASSQVWGDTEAFF
j_call: TRBJ2-7; cdr3_length: 16; clone_size: many; v_call: TRBV27; d_call: .; cdr3_nt: TGTGCCAGCAGTTTATCGGCAGGAATGAGCTCCTACGAGCAGTACTTC; cdr3_aa: CASSLSAGMSSYEQYF
j_call: TRBJ2-6; cdr3_length: 15; clone_size: .; v_call: TRBV7-3; d_call: .; cdr3_nt: TGTGCCAGCAGCCGAGCGAGCTCTGGGGCCAACGTCCTGACTTTC; cdr3_aa: CASSRASSGANVLTF
j_call: TRBJ2-7; cdr3_length: 13; clone_size: .; v_call: TRBV30; d_call: .; cdr3_nt: TGTGCCTTCGTGGGGACTTTTTCGGACGAGCAGTACTTC; cdr3_aa: CAFVGTFSDEQYF
j_call: TRBJ1-1; cdr3_length: 15; clone_size: .; v_call: TRBV28; d_call: TRBD1; cdr3_nt: TGTGCCAGCAGGCTCCCCTCGGACAGGGCGGCTGAAGCTTTCTTT; cdr3_aa: CASRLPSDRAAEAFF
j_call: TRBJ2-7; cdr3_length: 13; clone_size: .; v_call: TRBV5-6; d_call: .; cdr3_nt: TGTGCCAGCAGCGAGGACTCGACCTACGAGCAGTACTTC; cdr3_aa: CASSEDSTYEQYF
j_call: TRBJ2-1; cdr3_length: 16; clone_size: .; v_call: TRBV24-1; d_call: TRBD1; cdr3_nt: TGTGCCACCAGTGATCCCGGGACAGGGTCCTACAATGAGCAGTTCTTC; cdr3_aa: CATSDPGTGSYNEQFF
j_call: TRBJ2-3; cdr3_length: 14; clone_size: .; v_call: TRBV2; d_call: .; cdr3_nt: TGTGCCAGCAGGACTCGTACTAGCACAGATACGCAGTATTTT; cdr3_aa: CASRTRTSTDTQYF
j_call: TRBJ2-1; cdr3_length: 14; clone_size: .; v_call: TRBV19; d_call: TRBD1; cdr3_nt: TGTGCCAGTAGTATAGGAGGACAGGGAAATGAGCAGTTCTTC; cdr3_aa: CASSIGGQGNEQFF
j_call: TRBJ2-3; cdr3_length: 17; clone_size: few; v_call: TRBV19; d_call: TRBD2; cdr3_nt: TGTGCCAGTACCACTTTCGGCGGGAGGACTACCACAGATACGCAGTATTTT; cdr3_aa: CASTTFGGRTTTDTQYF
j_call: TRBJ1-1; cdr3_length: 11; clone_size: once; v_call: TRBV10-3; d_call: TRBD1; cdr3_nt: TGTGCCAGCAGGGGGGGCACTGAAGCTTTCTTT; cdr3_aa: CASRGGTEAFF
j_call: TRBJ2-5; cdr3_length: 12; clone_size: .; v_call: TRBV21-1; d_call: .; cdr3_nt: TGTGCCAGCAGCAGGGCCCTAGAGACCCAGTACTTC; cdr3_aa: CASSRALETQYF
j_call: TRBJ1-5; cdr3_length: 16; clone_size: .; v_call: TRBV14; d_call: TRBD1; cdr3_nt: TGTGCCAGCAGCCAGACCAGAGGGGGCTGGGATCAGCCCCAGCATTTT; cdr3_aa: CASSQTRGGWDQPQHF
j_call: TRBJ2-6; cdr3_length: 15; clone_size: .; v_call: TRBV28; d_call: .; cdr3_nt: TGTGCCAGCAGTCCAGAGGGAAATGGGGCCAACGTCCTGACTTTC; cdr3_aa: CASSPEGNGANVLTF
j_call: TRBJ2-1; cdr3_length: 16; clone_size: medium-sized; v_call: TRBV2; d_call: TRBD2; cdr3_nt: TGTGCCAGCAGTTTCGAGGGACTAGCGGGAGTCCATGAGCAGTTCTTC; cdr3_aa: CASSFEGLAGVHEQFF
j_call: TRBJ1-1; cdr3_length: 13; clone_size: few; v_call: TRBV19; d_call: TRBD1; cdr3_nt: TGTGCCACCGCTGGGACAGGGATCTCTGAAGCTTTCTTT; cdr3_aa: CATAGTGISEAFF
j_call: TRBJ2-1; cdr3_length: 15; clone_size: .; v_call: TRBV9; d_call: .; cdr3_nt: TGTGCCAGCAGCGTAGGGGGAGTAGCCCCCAATGAGCAGTTCTTC; cdr3_aa: CASSVGGVAPNEQFF
j_call: TRBJ2-3; cdr3_length: 16; clone_size: .; v_call: TRBV21-1; d_call: .; cdr3_nt: TGTGCCAGCAGCAATAAAAGGGGAGGGCCGGGAGATACGCAGTATTTT; cdr3_aa: CASSNKRGGPGDTQYF
j_call: TRBJ2-3; cdr3_length: 14; clone_size: .; v_call: TRBV5-4; d_call: TRBD2; cdr3_nt: TGTGCCGTCACCCCGGGAGGGCGTACAGATACGCAGTATTTT; cdr3_aa: CAVTPGGRTDTQYF
j_call: TRBJ2-2; cdr3_length: 12; clone_size: .; v_call: TRBV3-1/TRBV3-2; d_call: .; cdr3_nt: TGTGCCAGCGGAGCCGAATCCGGGGAGCTGTTTTTT; cdr3_aa: CASGAESGELFF
j_call: TRBJ2-4; cdr3_length: 16; clone_size: .; v_call: TRBV19; d_call: .; cdr3_nt: TGTGCCAGTACCCCCACACGTGTGACATTCAACAGCATTCAGTACTTC; cdr3_aa: CASTPTRVTFNSIQYF
j_call: TRBJ2-2; cdr3_length: 14; clone_size: .; v_call: TRBV11-2; d_call: TRBD2; cdr3_nt: TGTGCCAGCAGTCCCGGGAGGGAAACCGGGGAGCTGTTTTTT; cdr3_aa: CASSPGRETGELFF
j_call: TRBJ2-7; cdr3_length: 14; clone_size: medium-sized; v_call: TRBV6-5; d_call: TRBD2; cdr3_nt: TGTGCCAGCAGTTACTCCGGACTAGCGGACGAGCAGTACTTC; cdr3_aa: CASSYSGLADEQYF
j_call: TRBJ2-5; cdr3_length: 13; clone_size: .; v_call: TRBV6-5; d_call: TRBD2; cdr3_nt: TGTGCGTTGACTAGCGGCTACCAAGAGACCCAGTACTTC; cdr3_aa: CALTSGYQETQYF
j_call: TRBJ2-1; cdr3_length: 17; clone_size: once; v_call: TRBV29-1; d_call: TRBD2; cdr3_nt: TGCAGCGTGGCCGGGACTAGCGGGAGTCCTGCTAACAATGAGCAGTTCTTC; cdr3_aa: CSVAGTSGSPANNEQFF
j_call: TRBJ2-3; cdr3_length: 13; clone_size: .; v_call: TRBV7-2; d_call: .; cdr3_nt: TGTGCCAGCAGCTTAAAACAGACCAATACGCAGTATTTT; cdr3_aa: CASSLKQTNTQYF
j_call: TRBJ2-2; cdr3_length: 15; clone_size: once; v_call: TRBV4-3; d_call: .; cdr3_nt: TGCGCCAGCAGCCAAGATGGAACGGTCGTCCGGGGAGCTGTTTTT; cdr3_aa: CASSQDGTVVRGAVF
j_call: TRBJ2-3; cdr3_length: 16; clone_size: .; v_call: TRBV7-6; d_call: TRBD2; cdr3_nt: TGTGCCAGCAGCTTAGCTAGCGGGGGTTCCACAGATACGCAGTATTTT; cdr3_aa: CASSLASGGSTDTQYF
j_call: TRBJ1-2; cdr3_length: 16; clone_size: .; v_call: TRBV19; d_call: TRBD1; cdr3_nt: TGTGCCAGTAGTATAGACCCAGACAGGGCGACCTATGGCTACACCTTC; cdr3_aa: CASSIDPDRATYGYTF
j_call: TRBJ1-3; cdr3_length: 15; clone_size: .; v_call: TRBV5-1; d_call: TRBD1; cdr3_nt: TGCGCCAGCAGCAGCGGGACAGGGTCTGGAAACACCATATATTTT; cdr3_aa: CASSSGTGSGNTIYF
j_call: TRBJ1-1; cdr3_length: 14; clone_size: .; v_call: TRBV19; d_call: TRBD1; cdr3_nt: TGTGCCAGTAGTAGCGGACAGGGCAGTACTGAAGCTTTCTTT; cdr3_aa: CASSSGQGSTEAFF
j_call: TRBJ1-1; cdr3_length: 14; clone_size: .; v_call: TRBV7-4; d_call: .; cdr3_nt: TGTGCCAGCAGCTTATGGGCAGTGTACACTGAAGCTTTCTTT; cdr3_aa: CASSLWAVYTEAFF
j_call: TRBJ2-7; cdr3_length: 13; clone_size: .; v_call: TRBV6-5; d_call: .; cdr3_nt: TGTGCCAGCAGTTACGGCGGCTCCTACGAGCAGTACTTC; cdr3_aa: CASSYGGSYEQYF
j_call: TRBJ2-3; cdr3_length: 9; clone_size: .; v_call: TRBV29-1; d_call: .; cdr3_nt: TGCAGCGTTGGTGGGAGCATGAATTTT; cdr3_aa: CSVGGSMNF
j_call: TRBJ1-6; cdr3_length: 19; clone_size: few; v_call: TRBV4-2; d_call: .; cdr3_nt: TGTGCCAGCAGCCAAGATACGTTTTCCTCTAGCTCCTATAATTCACCCCTCCACTTT; cdr3_aa: CASSQDTFSSSSYNSPLHF
j_call: TRBJ2-1; cdr3_length: 11; clone_size: .; v_call: TRBV6-2/TRBV6-3; d_call: TRBD2; cdr3_nt: TGTGCCAGCAGTTCTAGCGGGCTTCAGTTCTTC; cdr3_aa: CASSSSGLQFF
j_call: TRBJ1-2; cdr3_length: 12; clone_size: .; v_call: TRBV4-2; d_call: .; cdr3_nt: TGTGCCAGCAGCCCCCCGCGGGGCGGCTACACCTTC; cdr3_aa: CASSPPRGGYTF
j_call: TRBJ2-7; cdr3_length: 15; clone_size: .; v_call: TRBV28; d_call: TRBD1; cdr3_nt: TGTGCCAGCAGTAGTCTGACAGGGGGAGCCTACGCGCAGTACTTC; cdr3_aa: CASSSLTGGAYAQYF
j_call: TRBJ2-1; cdr3_length: 13; clone_size: .; v_call: TRBV6-2/TRBV6-3; d_call: .; cdr3_nt: TGTGCCAGCAGTTACAATAGTGTAAATGAGCAGTTCTTC; cdr3_aa: CASSYNSVNEQFF
j_call: TRBJ2-5; cdr3_length: 16; clone_size: .; v_call: TRBV27; d_call: TRBD2; cdr3_nt: TGTGCCAGCAATTCACTAGGGCTAGCGGGACAAGAGACCCAGTACTTC; cdr3_aa: CASNSLGLAGQETQYF
j_call: TRBJ1-1; cdr3_length: 14; clone_size: few; v_call: TRBV15; d_call: .; cdr3_nt: TGTGCCACCAGCAGCCTCAGGGGACCCACTGAAGCTTTCTTT; cdr3_aa: CATSSLRGPTEAFF
j_call: TRBJ2-3; cdr3_length: 14; clone_size: .; v_call: TRBV7-9; d_call: TRBD2; cdr3_nt: TGTGCCAGCAGCGAGACTAGCAGGGCAGATACGCAGTATTTT; cdr3_aa: CASSETSRADTQYF
j_call: TRBJ2-4; cdr3_length: 14; clone_size: .; v_call: TRBV7-2; d_call: .; cdr3_nt: TGTGCCAGCACCCTTTCAGGGGCCAAAAACATTCAGTACTTC; cdr3_aa: CASTLSGAKNIQYF
j_call: TRBJ1-5; cdr3_length: 13; clone_size: .; v_call: TRBV15; d_call: .; cdr3_nt: TGTGCCACCAGCAGAGACAGGGGCCAGCCCCAGCATTTT; cdr3_aa: CATSRDRGQPQHF
j_call: TRBJ2-7; cdr3_length: 14; clone_size: once; v_call: TRBV2; d_call: .; cdr3_nt: TGTGCCAGCAGTGAAGCGCTTCAGGGAACGGAGCAGTACTTC; cdr3_aa: CASSEALQGTEQYF
j_call: TRBJ2-1; cdr3_length: 16; clone_size: .; v_call: TRBV11-1; d_call: TRBD1; cdr3_nt: TGTGCCAGCAGCGCCCCCGGGACAGGGGTAGACAATGAGCAGTTCTTC; cdr3_aa: CASSAPGTGVDNEQFF
j_call: TRBJ2-6; cdr3_length: 14; clone_size: .; v_call: TRBV7-9; d_call: .; cdr3_nt: TGTGCCAGCACCCCCCCCACTGGGGCCAACGTCCTGACTTTC; cdr3_aa: CASTPPTGANVLTF
j_call: TRBJ2-7; cdr3_length: 17; clone_size: .; v_call: TRBV18; d_call: TRBD1; cdr3_nt: TGTGCCAGCTCACCACCGTTTCCGGGACAGTACAAAGGCGAGCAGTACTTC; cdr3_aa: CASSPPFPGQYKGEQYF